The clone carrying this T cell receptor beta chain has only one observation. The sample is drawn from a study of beta chain features in type 1 diabetes. V was shortened by 1 base and J by 7 bases, with 13 bases between the two germline ends. The CDR3 runs to 14 residues. Per the germline V gene, CDR1 is MNHEY and CDR2 is SVGAGI. Every bit of the isolated RNA underwent reverse transcription, so sequencing read expressed TCRB transcripts. Here immunoSEQ multiplex PCR was the method, and the copy in TCRdb shows in-frame clones only, minus some. This table holds approximately 250,000 clones, 11% to 15% found once. CD45RO/CCR7/CD25/CD127/CD95/CD27 staining was used to isolate CD4+ naive, central memory, regulatory and stem cell-like memory cells by sorting.

The sequenced sample was naive CD4+ T cells from blood. This rearrangement joins TRBV6-5 to TRBJ1-1; maybe TRBD1 (5 bases). This receptor was identified in a woman between 40 and 55 years old in good health. DNA for the CDR3: TGTGCCAGCAGTTACTTCGAAGGGCAGGGTGAAGCTTTCTTT. It translates to CASSYFEGQGEAFF.